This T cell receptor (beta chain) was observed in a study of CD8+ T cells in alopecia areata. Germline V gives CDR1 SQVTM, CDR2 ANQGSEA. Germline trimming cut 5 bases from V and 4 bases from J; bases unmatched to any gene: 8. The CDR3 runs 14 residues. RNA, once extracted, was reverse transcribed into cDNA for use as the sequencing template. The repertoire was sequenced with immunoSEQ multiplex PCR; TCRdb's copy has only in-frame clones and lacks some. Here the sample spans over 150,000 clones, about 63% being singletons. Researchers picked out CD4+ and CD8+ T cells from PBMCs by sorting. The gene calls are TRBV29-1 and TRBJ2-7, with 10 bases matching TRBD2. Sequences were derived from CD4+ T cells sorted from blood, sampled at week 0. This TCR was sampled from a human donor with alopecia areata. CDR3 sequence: CSVRVPSGGYEQYF. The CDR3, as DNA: TGCAGCGTTAGGGTACCTAGCGGGGGTTACGAGCAGTACTTC.